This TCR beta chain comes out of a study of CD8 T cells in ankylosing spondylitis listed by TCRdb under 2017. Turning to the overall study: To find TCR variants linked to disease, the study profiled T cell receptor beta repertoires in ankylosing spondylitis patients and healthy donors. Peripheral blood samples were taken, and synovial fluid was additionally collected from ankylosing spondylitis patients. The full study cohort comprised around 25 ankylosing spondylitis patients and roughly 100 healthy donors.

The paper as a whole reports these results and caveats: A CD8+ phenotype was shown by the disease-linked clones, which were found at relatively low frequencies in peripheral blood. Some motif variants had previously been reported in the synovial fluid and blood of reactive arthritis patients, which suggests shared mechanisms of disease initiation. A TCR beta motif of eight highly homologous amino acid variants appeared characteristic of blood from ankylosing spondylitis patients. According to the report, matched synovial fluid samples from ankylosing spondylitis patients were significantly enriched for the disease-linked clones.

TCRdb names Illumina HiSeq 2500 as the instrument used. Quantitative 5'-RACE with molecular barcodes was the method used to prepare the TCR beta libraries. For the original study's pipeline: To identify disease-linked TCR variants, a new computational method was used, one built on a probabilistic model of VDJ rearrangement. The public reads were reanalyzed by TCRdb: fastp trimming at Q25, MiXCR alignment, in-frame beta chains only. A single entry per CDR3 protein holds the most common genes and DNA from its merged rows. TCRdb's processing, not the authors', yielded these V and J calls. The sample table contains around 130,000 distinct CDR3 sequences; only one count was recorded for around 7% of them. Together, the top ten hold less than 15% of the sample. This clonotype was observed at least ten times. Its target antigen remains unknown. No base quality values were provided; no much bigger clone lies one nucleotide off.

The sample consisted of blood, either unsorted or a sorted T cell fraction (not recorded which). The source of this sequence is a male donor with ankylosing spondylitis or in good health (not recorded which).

The DNA sequence follows: TGCAGCGTTGAAGGGGGCTCTGAAAAACTGTTTTTT. It codes for CSVEGGSEKLFF. This sequence uses TRBV29-1 and TRBJ1-4; TRBD1 is a weak D gene call, 5 bases matching. CDR1 and CDR2 are drawn from the germline V gene: SQVTM, ANQGSEA. The CDR3 runs 12 amino acids, cysteine and phenylalanine included. Just CDR3 DNA is preserved here, 36 bases in frame from base 1. Trimming takes 1 base from V and 7 bases from J, and the germline ends sit 7 bases apart.